This T cell receptor beta chain was found in a study of OX40 agonist ivuxolimab in advanced cancers. Study background: The patients' treatment was ivuxolimab, an agonistic anti-OX40 (CD134) antibody. Head and neck, renal cell, melanoma or hepatocellular carcinoma were the cancers that dose-escalation patients had. The group had a mean age of around 60 years, ranged from about 23 to 79, and was around 82% male.

Systemic immunosuppression or a history of autoimmune disease excluded patients. The table came from immunoSEQ multiplex PCR; TCRdb's copy has only in-frame clones and leaves some out. This table holds roughly 70,000 clones, 80% to 90% found once. V was shortened by 3 bases and J by 0 bases, with 9 bases between the two germline ends. Germline V gene data show CDR1 as SQVTM and CDR2 as ANQGSEA. CDR3 length: 13 residues. The sample in question was CD4+ or CD8+ T cells sorted from blood, obtained in a trial of the OX40 agonist ivuxolimab. The chain carries TRBV29-1 and TRBJ2-7; D gene uncertain. The source is an adult with an advanced solid tumor such as melanoma, head and neck, liver or kidney cancer. CDR3 in amino acids: CSVESDTSYEQYF. The CDR3 DNA reads TGCAGCGTTGAGTCAGATACCTCCTACGAGCAGTACTTC.